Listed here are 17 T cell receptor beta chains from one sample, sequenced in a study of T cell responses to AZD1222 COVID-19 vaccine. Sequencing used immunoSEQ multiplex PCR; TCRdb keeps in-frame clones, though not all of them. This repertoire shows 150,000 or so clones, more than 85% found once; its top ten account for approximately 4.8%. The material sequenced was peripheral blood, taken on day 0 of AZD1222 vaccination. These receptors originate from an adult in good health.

The CDR3 sequence: CSVDRFPNTEAFF. CDR3 in DNA: TGCAGCGTTGACAGGTTCCCGAACACTGAAGCTTTCTTT. The chain carries TRBV29-1 and TRBJ1-1; D remains ambiguous. V was pared by 3 bases and J by 1 base, with 9 bases between. The CDR3 spans 13 residues. Germline CDR1 SQVTM, CDR2 ANQGSEA.

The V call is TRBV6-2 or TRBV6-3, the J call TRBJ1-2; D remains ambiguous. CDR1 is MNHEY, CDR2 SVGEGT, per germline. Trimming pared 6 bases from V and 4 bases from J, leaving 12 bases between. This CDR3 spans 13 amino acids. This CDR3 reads CASSPEPVYGYTF. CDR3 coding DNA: TGTGCCAGCAGCCCCGAGCCGGTCTATGGCTACACCTTC.

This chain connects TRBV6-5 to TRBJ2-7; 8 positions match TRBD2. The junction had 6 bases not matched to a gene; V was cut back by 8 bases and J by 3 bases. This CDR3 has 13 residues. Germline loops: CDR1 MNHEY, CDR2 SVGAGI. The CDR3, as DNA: TGTGCCAGCCATGGGGCGGGGGGCTACGAGCAGTACTTC. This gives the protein CASHGAGGYEQYF.

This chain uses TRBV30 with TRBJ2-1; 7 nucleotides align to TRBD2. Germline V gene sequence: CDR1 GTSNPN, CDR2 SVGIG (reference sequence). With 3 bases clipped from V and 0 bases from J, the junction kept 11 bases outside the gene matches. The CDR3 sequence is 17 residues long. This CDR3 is CAWRGTGGLLSYNEQFF. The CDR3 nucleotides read TGTGCCTGGAGGGGGACGGGAGGCCTCCTCTCCTACAATGAGCAGTTCTTC.

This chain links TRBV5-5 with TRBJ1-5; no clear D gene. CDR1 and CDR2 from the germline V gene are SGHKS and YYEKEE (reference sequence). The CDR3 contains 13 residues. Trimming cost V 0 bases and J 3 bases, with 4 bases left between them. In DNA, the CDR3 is TGTGCCAGCAGCTTGGGTTACAATCAGCCCCAGCATTTT. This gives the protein CASSLGYNQPQHF.

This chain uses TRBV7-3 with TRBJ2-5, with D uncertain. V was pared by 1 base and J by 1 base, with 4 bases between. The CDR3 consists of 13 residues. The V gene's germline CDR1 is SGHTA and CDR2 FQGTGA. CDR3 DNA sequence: TGTGCCAGCAGCTTAAGGAGCCAAGAGACCCAGTACTTC. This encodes CASSLRSQETQYF.

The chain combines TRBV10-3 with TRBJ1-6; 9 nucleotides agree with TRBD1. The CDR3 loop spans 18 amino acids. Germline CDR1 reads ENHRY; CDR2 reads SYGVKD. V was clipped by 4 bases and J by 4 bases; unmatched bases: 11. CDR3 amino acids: CAISVTGGTGNYNSPLHF. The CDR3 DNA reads TGTGCCATCAGTGTCACTGGCGGGACAGGGAATTATAATTCACCCCTCCACTTT.

The DNA of the CDR3 is TGTGCCAGCAGTTCCCCCCGCGAGCAGTACTTC. Protein: CASSSPREQYF. This rearrangement joins TRBV28 to TRBJ2-7, with unresolved D. This CDR3 has 11 residues. CDR1 and CDR2 (germline): MDHEN, SYDVKM. V was trimmed by 4 bases and J by 6 bases, leaving 7 bases between them.

CDR3 in amino acids: CASSLQGFGNQPQHF. The CDR3 DNA is TGTGCCAGCAGCTTACAGGGGTTCGGCAATCAGCCCCAGCATTTT. The chain combines TRBV7-2 with TRBJ1-5; D is perhaps TRBD1 (6 bases). Germline V gene data show CDR1 as SGHTA and CDR2 as FQGNSA. This CDR3 has 15 amino acids. Trimming took 2 bases from V and 2 from J, leaving 10 bases between them.

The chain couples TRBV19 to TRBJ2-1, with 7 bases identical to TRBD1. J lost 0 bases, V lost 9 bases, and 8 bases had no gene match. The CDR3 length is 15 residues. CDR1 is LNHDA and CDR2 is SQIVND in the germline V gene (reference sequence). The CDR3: CARRDSETSYNEQFF. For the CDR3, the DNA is TGTGCCAGGAGGGACAGCGAAACCTCCTACAATGAGCAGTTCTTC.

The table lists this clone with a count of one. This CDR3 is CASSELAYNEQFF. The CDR3 bases are TGTGCCAGCAGTGAGCTGGCCTACAATGAGCAGTTCTTC. The chain carries TRBV2 and TRBJ2-1, with unresolved D. There are 13 residues in the CDR3. Germline V lookup: CDR1 SNHLY, CDR2 FYNNEI. Trimming pared 3 bases from V and 2 bases from J, leaving 5 bases between. The full variable domain, in which reference TRBV2 and TRBJ2-1 provide the parts outside the CDR3, is EPEVTQTPSHQVTQMGQEVILRCVPISNHLYFYWYRQILGQKVEFLVSFYNNEISEKSEIFDDQFSVERPDGSNFTLKIRSTKLEDSAMYFCASSELAYNEQFFGPGTRLTVL.

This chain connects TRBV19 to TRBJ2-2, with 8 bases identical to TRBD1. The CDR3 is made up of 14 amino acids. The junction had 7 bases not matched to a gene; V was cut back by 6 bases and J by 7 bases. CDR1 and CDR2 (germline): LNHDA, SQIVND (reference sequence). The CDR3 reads CASSGQGLGGELFF. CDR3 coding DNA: TGTGCCAGTAGCGGACAGGGTCTGGGCGGGGAGCTGTTTTTT.

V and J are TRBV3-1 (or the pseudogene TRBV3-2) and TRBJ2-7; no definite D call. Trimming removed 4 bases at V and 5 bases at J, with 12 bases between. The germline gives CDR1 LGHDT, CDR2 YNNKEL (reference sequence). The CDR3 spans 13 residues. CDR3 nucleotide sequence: TGTGCCAGCAGCCCGTCGGCCGGGCACGAGCAGTACTTC. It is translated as CASSPSAGHEQYF.

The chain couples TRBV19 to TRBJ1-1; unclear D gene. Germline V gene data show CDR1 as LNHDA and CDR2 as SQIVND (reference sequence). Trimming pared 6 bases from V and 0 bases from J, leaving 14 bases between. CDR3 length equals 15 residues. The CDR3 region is CASSGRSLMNTEAFF. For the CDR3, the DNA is TGTGCCAGTAGCGGCAGGTCCTTAATGAACACTGAAGCTTTCTTT.

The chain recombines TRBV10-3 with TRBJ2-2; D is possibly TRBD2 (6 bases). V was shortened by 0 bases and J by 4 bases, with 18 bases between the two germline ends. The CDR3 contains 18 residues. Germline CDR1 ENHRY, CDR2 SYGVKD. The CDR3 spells CAISESTVNLGGTGELFF. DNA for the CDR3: TGTGCCATCAGTGAGTCTACGGTGAACCTCGGGGGCACCGGGGAGCTGTTTTTT.

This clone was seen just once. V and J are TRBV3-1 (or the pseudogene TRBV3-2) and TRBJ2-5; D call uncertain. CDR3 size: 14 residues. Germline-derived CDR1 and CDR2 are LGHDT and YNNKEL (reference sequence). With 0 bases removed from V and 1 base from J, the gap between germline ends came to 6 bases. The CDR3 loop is CASSQDSIQETQYF. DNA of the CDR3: TGTGCCAGCAGCCAAGATTCAATCCAAGAGACCCAGTACTTC.

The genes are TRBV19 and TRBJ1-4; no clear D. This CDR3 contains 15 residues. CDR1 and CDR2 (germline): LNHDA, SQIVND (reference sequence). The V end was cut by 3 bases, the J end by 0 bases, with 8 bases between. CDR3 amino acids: CASSIQPATNEKLFF. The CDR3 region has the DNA TGTGCCAGTAGTATTCAGCCTGCAACTAATGAAAAACTGTTTTTT.